This T cell receptor beta chain was identified in a study of cytomegalovirus exposure and HLA in healthy donors. Points from the study as a whole: It was confirmed in vitro that a few of the CMV-associated chains were specific for CMV antigens. More clonal expansion characterized HLA-associated TCR beta chains than equally common others in a later analysis. Of the V segments, some could not be distinguished, including TRBV6-2 and TRBV6-3, and were excluded. For TCR beta chains, V- and J-gene trimming was later linked to a missense DCLRE1C variant.

The PCR was carried out with 60 Vbeta primers and 13 Jbeta primers. Repertoires were generated with immunoSEQ multiplex PCR, while TCRdb's copy carries only in-frame clones and drops some. Counted here are 200,000 or so clones, 65% to 85% occurring once; the ten biggest clones make up 4.5% to 7.5%. This CDR3 is 15 amino acids long. V shed 4 bases and J shed 3 bases, with 15 bases lying between them. Germline lookup yields CDR1 SGHDN and CDR2 FVKESK. As regards this clone: Its antigen is not known.

The receptor was isolated from a woman under 40 in good health and CMV-seropositive. The sequenced sample consisted of PBMCs. This rearrangement joins TRBV14 to TRBJ1-1, with D possibly matching TRBD1 (6 bases). The CDR3 region has the DNA TGTGCCAGCAGCCTACAGGGATCGTGGTACACTGAAGCTTTCTTT. Amino acid sequence: CASSLQGSWYTEAFF.